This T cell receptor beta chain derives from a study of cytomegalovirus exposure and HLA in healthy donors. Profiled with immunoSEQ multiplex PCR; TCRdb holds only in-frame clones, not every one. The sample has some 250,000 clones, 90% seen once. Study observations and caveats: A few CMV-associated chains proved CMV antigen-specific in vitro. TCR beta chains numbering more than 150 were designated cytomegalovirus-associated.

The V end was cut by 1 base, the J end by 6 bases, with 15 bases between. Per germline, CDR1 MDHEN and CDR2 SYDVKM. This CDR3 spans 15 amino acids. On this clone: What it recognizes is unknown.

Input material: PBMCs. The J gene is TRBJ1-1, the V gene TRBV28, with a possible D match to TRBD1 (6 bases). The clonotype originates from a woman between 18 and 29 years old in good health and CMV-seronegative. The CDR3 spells CASSLSGRGSAEAFF. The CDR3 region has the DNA TGTGCCAGCAGTTTATCGGGCAGGGGTAGTGCTGAAGCTTTCTTT.